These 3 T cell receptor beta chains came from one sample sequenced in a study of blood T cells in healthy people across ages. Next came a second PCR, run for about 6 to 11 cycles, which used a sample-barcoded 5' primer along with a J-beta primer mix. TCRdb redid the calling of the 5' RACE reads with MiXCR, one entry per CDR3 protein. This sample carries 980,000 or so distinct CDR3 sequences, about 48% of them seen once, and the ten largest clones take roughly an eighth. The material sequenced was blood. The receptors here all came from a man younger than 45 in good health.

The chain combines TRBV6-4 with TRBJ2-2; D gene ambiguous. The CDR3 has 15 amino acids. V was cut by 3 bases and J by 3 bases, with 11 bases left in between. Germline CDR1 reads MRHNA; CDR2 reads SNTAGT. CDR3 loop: CASSEGVGDTGELFF. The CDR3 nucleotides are TGTGCCAGCAGTGAAGGAGTCGGAGACACCGGGGAGCTGTTTTTT.

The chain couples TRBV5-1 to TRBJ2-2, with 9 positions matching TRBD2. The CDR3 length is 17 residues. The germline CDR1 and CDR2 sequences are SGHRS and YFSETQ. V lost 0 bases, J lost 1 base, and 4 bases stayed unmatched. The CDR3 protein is CASSLAPSGVNTGELFF. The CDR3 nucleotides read TGCGCCAGCAGCTTGGCCCCTAGCGGGGTGAACACCGGGGAGCTGTTTTTT.

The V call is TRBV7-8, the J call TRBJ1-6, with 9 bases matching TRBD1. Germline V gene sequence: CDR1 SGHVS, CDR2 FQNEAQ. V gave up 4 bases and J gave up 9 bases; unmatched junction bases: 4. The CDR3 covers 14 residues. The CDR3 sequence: CASSWDRASSPLHF. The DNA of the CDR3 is TGTGCCAGCAGCTGGGACAGGGCTAGTTCACCCCTCCACTTT.